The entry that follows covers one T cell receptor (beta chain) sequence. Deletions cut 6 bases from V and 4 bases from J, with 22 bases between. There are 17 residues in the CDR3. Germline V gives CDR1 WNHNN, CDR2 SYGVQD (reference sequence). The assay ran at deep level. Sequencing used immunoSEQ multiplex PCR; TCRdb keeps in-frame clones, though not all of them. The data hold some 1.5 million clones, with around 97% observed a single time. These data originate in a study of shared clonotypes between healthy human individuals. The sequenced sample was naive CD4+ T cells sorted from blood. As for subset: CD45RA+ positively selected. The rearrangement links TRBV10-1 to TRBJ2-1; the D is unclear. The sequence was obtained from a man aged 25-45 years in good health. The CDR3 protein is CASSKEVYPSTYNEQFF. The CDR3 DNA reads TGCGCCAGCAGCAAAGAGGTGTACCCCTCGACTTACAATGAGCAGTTCTTC.